Each of the 24 T cell receptor beta chains below was sequenced from the same sample in a study of cytomegalovirus exposure and HLA in healthy donors. The PCR used 60 Vbeta and 13 Jbeta primers. Data came from immunoSEQ multiplex PCR; TCRdb stores just in-frame clones and leaves some out. Of about 160,000 clones detected, nearly 80% appear once; the ten largest clones hold around 9.8%. Sequences were obtained from PBMCs. The receptors shown here come from a man younger than 35 in good health and CMV-seropositive.

V gene TRBV6-5 combines with J gene TRBJ2-1; maybe TRBD2 (6 bases). Between the trimmed V and J ends, which lost 2 bases and 3 bases, there was a span of 11 bases. The CDR3 extends over 15 amino acids. CDR1 MNHEY and CDR2 SVGAGI come from the germline V gene. The DNA of the CDR3 is TGTGCCAGCAGTTACACCGGGGGAGACTACAATGAGCAGTTCTTC. Translated: CASSYTGGDYNEQFF.

This sequence joins TRBV19 and TRBJ1-1; the D gene is possibly TRBD1 (6 bases). Deletions cut 8 bases from V and 7 bases from J, with 17 bases between. Germline assignment: CDR1 LNHDA and CDR2 SQIVND (reference sequence). CDR3 size: 13 residues. This CDR3 is CASVSIGGFEAFF. CDR3 coding DNA: TGTGCCAGTGTGTCCATAGGGGGATTTGAAGCTTTCTTT.

DNA of the CDR3: TGCGCCAGCAGCTTGATCCCACTAGCGGGTCAAGAGACCCAGTACTTC. This translates into CASSLIPLAGQETQYF. The genes are TRBV5-1 and TRBJ2-5, with 9 bases matching TRBD2. V lost 1 base, J lost 2 bases, and 6 bases stayed unmatched. The germline V gene has CDR1 SGHRS and CDR2 YFSETQ. The CDR3 length is 16 residues. Using reference TRBV5-1 and TRBJ2-5 for the parts outside the CDR3, the full variable domain is KAGVTQTPRYLIKTRGQQVTLSCSPISGHRSVSWYQQTPGQGLQFLFEYFSETQRNKGNFPGRFSGRQFSNSRSEMNVSTLELGDSALYLCASSLIPLAGQETQYFGPGTRLLVL.

The chain links TRBV6-6 to TRBJ1-3; possible D gene TRBD1, 6 bases. Germline CDR1 MNHNY, CDR2 SVGAGI (reference sequence). With 7 bases removed from V and 9 bases from J, the gap between germline ends came to 10 bases. The CDR3 is 11 residues long. The CDR3 nucleotides are TGTGCCAGCACGGGGGGCGGCACCATATATTTT. Translated: CASTGGGTIYF.

About this clone itself: This specimen includes other DNA sequences encoding the same CDR3. The chain is built from TRBV5-4 and TRBJ2-7; D is perhaps TRBD2 (5 bases). Looked up from germline, CDR1 is SGHNT and CDR2 is YYREEE (reference sequence). Trimming cost V 0 bases and J 7 bases, with 8 bases left between them. The CDR3 contains 12 residues. The chain's CDR3 is CASSLETGEQYF. The CDR3, as DNA: TGTGCCAGCAGCTTGGAGACGGGGGAGCAGTACTTC.

The genes are TRBV19 and TRBJ2-2, with 7 nucleotides matching TRBD1. The germline V gene encodes CDR1 LNHDA and CDR2 SQIVND (reference sequence). The V segment lost 4 bases and the J segment 0 bases; nucleotides outside the gene matches: 5. The CDR3 loop spans 16 amino acids. The CDR3 region is CASSRRQGPNTGELFF. In DNA form, the CDR3 reads TGTGCCAGTAGTAGGCGACAGGGCCCGAACACCGGGGAGCTGTTTTTT.

The V gene is TRBV6-5, the J gene TRBJ2-7; 12 nucleotides align to TRBD2. V was pared by 6 bases and J by 2 bases, with 5 bases of the junction left unmatched. Germline V gene lookup returns CDR1 MNHEY and CDR2 SVGAGI. The CDR3 runs to 15 residues. The CDR3, as DNA: TGTGCCAGCAGGCCCCTAGCGGGGGGGACCTACGAGCAGTACTTC. It is translated as CASRPLAGGTYEQYF.

The chain employs TRBV25-1 and TRBJ1-2; 9 nucleotides line up with TRBD1. Germline V gene lookup returns CDR1 MGHDK and CDR2 SYGVNS. The CDR3 has 15 amino acids. J was trimmed by 6 bases and V by 0 bases; bases with no gene match: 5. Here the CDR3 reads CASSEYTGGADGYTF. The CDR3 DNA is TGTGCCAGCAGTGAATATACAGGGGGCGCCGATGGCTACACCTTC.

The V and J genes are TRBV5-6 and TRBJ2-5; D call uncertain. Trimming left V 6 bases short and J 5 bases short, with 11 bases between. The CDR3 covers 12 residues. CDR1 and CDR2 (germline): SGHDT, YYEEEE. CDR3 amino acids: CASTGRWETQYF. CDR3 DNA sequence: TGTGCCAGCACCGGTCGATGGGAGACCCAGTACTTC.

This chain uses TRBV18 with TRBJ2-2; tentatively, D is TRBD2 (6 bases). The CDR3 spans 17 residues. The germline V gene encodes CDR1 KGHSH and CDR2 LQKENI. Trimming took off 1 base at V and 3 bases at J, with 15 bases between the two ends. The CDR3 is CASSPRQGSGDTGELFF. The CDR3 coding sequence is TGTGCCAGCTCACCACGTCAGGGTTCGGGAGACACCGGGGAGCTGTTTTTT.

The chain has TRBV7-6 and TRBJ2-7; TRBD1 aligns across 8 bases. This CDR3 contains 12 residues. Per the germline V gene, CDR1 is SGHVS and CDR2 is FNYEAQ. With 4 bases clipped from V and 6 bases from J, the junction kept 2 bases outside the gene matches. The CDR3 coding sequence is TGTGCCAGCAGCTCAGGGGGCGTCGAGCAGTACTTC. It yields the protein CASSSGGVEQYF.

V is TRBV19 and J is TRBJ1-5, with 9 bases that match TRBD1. With V trimmed by 7 bases and J by 3 bases, 7 bases remained unmatched. Per the germline V gene, CDR1 is LNHDA and CDR2 is SQIVND (reference sequence). The CDR3 is 15 residues long. The CDR3 coding sequence is TGTGCCAGTACTCAACAGGGGGCTATCAATCAGCCCCAGCATTTT. This codes for CASTQQGAINQPQHF.

The rearrangement joins TRBV30 to TRBJ2-5; a weak D match, TRBD1 (6 bases). The J call is uncertain, as TRBJ2-7 better fits the DNA end. Germline values: CDR1 GTSNPN, CDR2 SVGIG (reference sequence). This CDR3 is built from 14 residues. The CDR3 nucleotides read TGTGCCTGGGCCGAAAACAGGGAAGTCTACGAGCAGTACTTC. Encoded protein: CAWAENREVYEQYF.

Written as DNA, the CDR3 is TGCAGCGTTGATGGGCCTATGAACACTGAAGCTTTCTTT. It codes for CSVDGPMNTEAFF. The chain couples TRBV29-1 to TRBJ1-1; D remains ambiguous. CDR1 is SQVTM, CDR2 ANQGSEA, per germline. The V gene lost 3 bases and the J gene lost 0 bases, with 8 bases spanning the gap. The CDR3 has 13 amino acids.

The chain uses TRBV6-5 and TRBJ1-5; 8 bases are shared with TRBD1. Germline CDR1 reads MNHEY; CDR2 reads SVGAGI. Losses at the gene ends were 5 bases for V and 5 bases for J; bases not matched to a gene: 8. The CDR3 runs 15 residues. The CDR3 here is CASSNDRGPDQPQHF. CDR3 DNA: TGTGCCAGCAGTAACGACAGGGGCCCGGATCAGCCCCAGCATTTT.

The chain joins TRBV11-2 to TRBJ2-5; D not resolved. V dropped 7 bases and J dropped 0 bases, with 12 bases sitting between them. From germline, CDR1 is SGHAT and CDR2 FQNNGV. This CDR3 spans 14 amino acids. CDR3 in amino acids: CASTQAAYQETQYF. DNA for the CDR3: TGTGCCAGCACCCAAGCAGCGTACCAAGAGACCCAGTACTTC.

The genes are TRBV18 and TRBJ1-4, with TRBD1 matching 11 bases. CDR1 KGHSH and CDR2 LQKENI come from the germline V gene. Germline trimming cut 3 bases from V and 7 bases from J; bases unmatched to any gene: 7. The CDR3 covers 16 residues. CDR3: CASSPNPGQGGEKLFF. CDR3 bases: TGTGCCAGCTCACCGAATCCGGGACAGGGGGGTGAAAAACTGTTTTTT.

The CDR3: CASNKAGMNTEAFF. The CDR3 DNA follows: TGTGCCAGCAACAAGGCAGGTATGAACACTGAAGCTTTCTTT. The chain uses TRBV5-6 and TRBJ1-1; D not certain. Per the germline V gene, CDR1 is SGHDT and CDR2 is YYEEEE. V dropped 6 bases and J dropped 0 bases, with 12 bases sitting between them. This CDR3 is 14 amino acids long.

The rearrangement uses TRBV7-6 and TRBJ2-7, with 7 bases fitting TRBD2. V gave up 0 bases and J gave up 2 bases; unmatched junction bases: 7. The germline CDR1 and CDR2 sequences are SGHVS and FNYEAQ. CDR3 size: 16 residues. CDR3 DNA sequence: TGTGCCAGCAGCTTAGCGGGCGGGAGCATCCCCTACGAGCAGTACTTC. Translation gives CASSLAGGSIPYEQYF. Looking up the rest from reference TRBV7-6 and TRBJ2-7 gives the full variable domain: GAGVSQSPRYKVTKRGQDVALRCDPISGHVSLYWYRQALGQGPEFLTYFNYEAQQDKSGLPNDRFSAERPEGSISTLTIQRTEQRDSAMYRCASSLAGGSIPYEQYFGPGTRLTVT.

V and J are TRBV7-6 and TRBJ1-1; 9 positions agree with TRBD1. The CDR3 sequence is 14 residues long. Germline V gene sequence: CDR1 SGHVS, CDR2 FNYEAQ. With V trimmed by 5 bases and J by 5 bases, 6 bases remained unmatched. The CDR3 here is CASSVLGTGTEAFF. The CDR3, as DNA: TGTGCCAGCAGCGTATTAGGGACAGGGACTGAAGCTTTCTTT.

This clone was seen a few times. The V and J genes are TRBV5-4 and TRBJ2-7; the match to TRBD1 covers 9 bases. Germline CDR1 is SGHNT and CDR2 is YYREEE (reference sequence). V lost 0 bases, J lost 4 bases, and 2 bases stayed unmatched. This CDR3 comprises 14 residues. The CDR3 loop is CASSLGTGEYEQYF. The DNA of the CDR3 is TGTGCCAGCAGCTTGGGGACAGGGGAATACGAGCAGTACTTC.

The CDR3 is CASSVEDSYYEQYF. The CDR3 DNA is TGTGCCAGCAGCGTGGAGGACAGCTACTACGAGCAGTACTTC. The chain couples TRBV9 to TRBJ2-7; tentatively, D is TRBD1 (6 bases). Germline V lookup: CDR1 SGDLS, CDR2 YYNGEE. The CDR3 contains 14 residues. V was clipped by 2 bases and J by 3 bases, with 12 bases between them. Based on the CDR3 plus reference TRBV9 and TRBJ2-7, the full variable domain is DSGVTQTPKHLITATGQRVTLRCSPRSGDLSVYWYQQSLDQGLQFLIQYYNGEERAKGNILERFSAQQFPDLHSELNLSSLELGDSALYFCASSVEDSYYEQYFGPGTRLTVT.

This chain connects TRBV10-3 to TRBJ2-7; D call uncertain. V lost 0 bases, J lost 2 bases, and 8 bases lay in between. This CDR3 has 14 amino acids. Germline V gene sequence: CDR1 ENHRY, CDR2 SYGVKD. This CDR3 is CAISESLTTYEQYF. The CDR3 region has the DNA TGTGCCATCAGTGAGTCGCTCACTACCTACGAGCAGTACTTC.

The genes are TRBV5-1 and TRBJ2-5, with D possibly TRBD1 on 5 matching bases. The ends were cut back, 0 bases at V and 3 bases at J, with 12 bases in the middle. Germline V gene data show CDR1 as SGHRS and CDR2 as YFSETQ. This CDR3 has 15 amino acids. CDR3 DNA: TGCGCCAGCAGCTTGGGACAGACTTTAAAAGAGACCCAGTACTTC. Translated: CASSLGQTLKETQYF.